Below, one T cell receptor beta chain is given with its context. The antigen is undetermined. This record belongs to a study of identical twins. General study results and limits: Carriage of fewer insertions was seen in abundant cord blood beta clonotypes, whereas memory repertoires showed none.

Template switching supplied a universal primer site; unique molecular identifiers were carried on the cDNA. TCRdb re-called the 5' RACE reads with MiXCR, one entry per CDR3 protein. The sample has roughly 290,000 distinct CDR3 sequences, under 9.5% seen once; the top ten hold more than 2%. This sample was also put to use in a study of yellow fever vaccine responses in identical twins.

Sequenced input: memory (CD45RO+) T cells sorted from blood. The clonotype originates from a woman in her late teens or twenties in good health.

The CDR3 DNA follows: TGTGCCAGCAGCCACTGGGGCGAGTGCGATGAGCAGTTCTTC. As protein: CASSHWGECDEQFF. This chain uses TRBV6-1 with TRBJ2-1; TRBD1 is a possible D gene (5 bases). Per germline, CDR1 MNHNS and CDR2 SASEGT. V was pared by 6 bases and J by 8 bases, with 17 bases between. CDR3 length: 14 residues.